Below are 14 T cell receptor beta chains sequenced from a single sample in a study of Ad26.COV2.S vaccination and SARS-CoV-2 variants. Indicated treatment: 15 to 20 received Ad26.COV2.S at low or high dose, single or two shots; 5 received placebo; per-sample allocation not given. The samples date from day 63 after the first vaccine or placebo injection. Only in-frame clones appear in the TCRdb table, and some are missing; sequencing was by immunoSEQ multiplex PCR. The sample has about 350,000 clones; roughly 81% are singletons. Source: peripheral blood, taken in a trial of Ad26.COV2.S vaccine versus placebo. These receptor sequences come from a person aged 18-65 years who received the Ad26.COV2.S COVID-19 vaccine or a placebo.

The chain's CDR3 is CASSSESNQPQHF. For the CDR3, the DNA is TGTGCCAGCAGCTCCGAGAGCAATCAGCCCCAGCATTTT. The chain carries TRBV7-2 and TRBJ1-5; no firm D call. V was trimmed by 4 bases and J by 1 base, leaving 5 bases between them. Germline-derived CDR1 and CDR2 are SGHTA and FQGNSA. The CDR3 loop spans 13 amino acids.

V is TRBV12-3 or TRBV12-4 and J is TRBJ1-1, with 8 bases fitting TRBD1. V was clipped by 7 bases and J by 11 bases; unmatched bases: 6. There are 11 residues in the CDR3. CDR3 residues: CASNTGGMAFF. The CDR3 DNA reads as TGTGCCAGCAATACAGGGGGAATGGCTTTCTTT.

This clone was found a few times. J is TRBJ2-3 and V is TRBV7-9; either TRBD1 or TRBD2 may fit D (5 bases each). V was shortened by 5 bases and J by 7 bases, with 16 bases between the two germline ends. The CDR3 is 14 amino acids. Per germline, CDR1 SEHNR and CDR2 FQNEAQ (reference sequence). The CDR3 sequence is CASSLAGTVNTQYF. The CDR3 DNA reads TGTGCCAGCAGCCTCGCAGGGACGGTAAATACGCAGTATTTT.

The J gene is TRBJ1-5, the V gene TRBV6-5; 9 nucleotides agree with TRBD1. This CDR3 is 15 amino acids long. In germline, CDR1 is MNHEY, CDR2 SVGAGI. Trimming at V came to 7 bases and at J to 2 bases, leaving 6 bases not matched to a gene. The DNA for the CDR3 is TGTGCCAGCACACAGGGGGCGCGGGGCAATCAGCCCCAGCATTTT. It is translated as CASTQGARGNQPQHF.

The rearrangement joins TRBV10-2 to TRBJ2-3; D not resolved. Germline V gene data show CDR1 as WSHSY and CDR2 as SAAADI. Trimming removed 6 bases from V and 0 bases from J, with 13 bases in between. This CDR3 has 15 residues. In DNA, the CDR3 is TGCGCCAGCAGCGGGCAGACCCCTAGCACAGATACGCAGTATTTT. Protein sequence: CASSGQTPSTDTQYF.

V usage is TRBV7-9 and J usage is TRBJ1-4; D remains ambiguous. The CDR3 consists of 16 residues. V lost 2 bases, J lost 0 bases, and 10 bases lay in between. CDR1 SEHNR and CDR2 FQNEAQ come from the germline V gene (reference sequence). The CDR3 reads CASSLLPRATNEKLFF. In DNA form, the CDR3 reads TGTGCCAGCAGCTTACTCCCGCGAGCAACTAATGAAAAACTGTTTTTT.

This clone was seen only a few times. The CDR3 region is CASSLAGALYNEQFF. The CDR3, as DNA: TGTGCCAGCAGTTTAGCGGGGGCACTCTACAATGAGCAGTTCTTC. V gene TRBV6-5 combines with J gene TRBJ2-1; 9 bases agree with TRBD2. Germline trimming cut 4 bases from V and 3 bases from J; bases unmatched to any gene: 4. The CDR3 covers 15 residues. Germline values: CDR1 MNHEY, CDR2 SVGAGI.

CDR3 sequence reads: CASSLRGQSNQPQHF. The CDR3, as DNA: TGTGCCAGCAGCCTCAGGGGGCAGAGCAATCAGCCCCAGCATTTT. The J gene is TRBJ1-5, the V gene TRBV9, with 8 bases fitting TRBD1. V trimming: 4 bases; J trimming: 1 base; junction bases outside the gene matches: 4. The CDR3 extends over 15 amino acids. Germline CDR1 is SGDLS and CDR2 is YYNGEE. The variable domain in full, completed from reference TRBV9 and TRBJ1-5, reads DSGVTQTPKHLITATGQRVTLRCSPRSGDLSVYWYQQSLDQGLQFLIQYYNGEERAKGNILERFSAQQFPDLHSELNLSSLELGDSALYFCASSLRGQSNQPQHFGDGTRLSIL.

The chain links TRBV4-3 to TRBJ1-4; 7 bases align to TRBD1. The CDR3 runs to 17 residues. V was pared by 3 bases and J by 5 bases, with 12 bases of the junction left unmatched. In germline, CDR1 is LGHNA, CDR2 YSLEER. The CDR3 loop reads CASSQFLSGTANEKLFF. For the CDR3, the DNA is TGCGCCAGCAGCCAGTTCCTTTCCGGGACAGCGAATGAAAAACTGTTTTTT.

The J gene is TRBJ1-5, the V gene TRBV19, with D possibly TRBD1 on 6 matching bases. Germline V gives CDR1 LNHDA, CDR2 SQIVND (reference sequence). CDR3 length equals 18 residues. V dropped 1 base and J dropped 0 bases, with 16 bases sitting between them. CDR3 region: CASSIVTGNYDSNQPQHF. CDR3 sequence (DNA): TGTGCCAGTAGTATAGTAACAGGGAACTACGATAGCAATCAGCCCCAGCATTTT.

The rearrangement joins TRBV28 to TRBJ2-1, with 7 positions matching TRBD2. V lost 3 bases to trimming and J lost 4 bases; unmatched junction nucleotides: 9. Germline CDR1 reads MDHEN; CDR2 reads SYDVKM. The length of the CDR3 is 16 residues. CDR3 sequence reads: CASSFRGRAVYNEQFF. CDR3 bases: TGTGCCAGCAGTTTCCGTGGGAGGGCAGTATACAATGAGCAGTTCTTC.

CDR3 loop: CASSLEVGADTEAFF. The CDR3 bases are TGCGCCAGCAGCTTGGAGGTCGGGGCGGACACTGAAGCTTTCTTT. The genes are TRBV5-1 and TRBJ1-1, with D maybe TRBD1 (5 bases). CDR3 length equals 15 residues. The V gene's germline CDR1 is SGHRS and CDR2 YFSETQ. Between the trimmed V and J ends, which lost 0 bases and 3 bases, there was a span of 12 bases.

The chain combines TRBV11-2 with TRBJ2-1; 11 bases map to TRBD2. Germline V gene data show CDR1 as SGHAT and CDR2 as FQNNGV. There are 18 residues in the CDR3. J gave up 8 bases and V 1 base, and 13 bases lay outside the gene matches. CDR3 DNA sequence: TGTGCCAGCAGCTTAGGGAGTCATGGTAGCGGGGGGGCCTATGAGCAGTTCTTC. Translation: CASSLGSHGSGGAYEQFF. The variable domain in full, completed from reference TRBV11-2 and TRBJ2-1, reads EAGVAQSPRYKIIEKRQSVAFWCNPISGHATLYWYQQILGQGPKLLIQFQNNGVVDDSQLPKDRFSAERLKGVDSTLKIQPAKLEDSAVYLCASSLGSHGSGGAYEQFFGPGTRLTVL.

The gene calls are TRBV9 and TRBJ1-2; no clear D gene. Germline V lookup: CDR1 SGDLS, CDR2 YYNGEE. The V gene lost 4 bases and the J gene lost 4 bases, with 20 bases spanning the gap. The CDR3 runs 16 residues. CDR3 protein: CASSQDPALGRYGYTF. CDR3 nucleotide sequence: TGTGCCAGCAGCCAGGACCCCGCCCTTGGACGCTATGGCTACACCTTC. The full variable domain, completed using reference TRBV9 and TRBJ1-2, is DSGVTQTPKHLITATGQRVTLRCSPRSGDLSVYWYQQSLDQGLQFLIQYYNGEERAKGNILERFSAQQFPDLHSELNLSSLELGDSALYFCASSQDPALGRYGYTFGSGTRLTVV.